These T cell receptor beta chains were read from a single sample in a study of blood T cells in healthy people across ages. Each CDR3 protein gets one entry after TCRdb re-called the 5' RACE reads with MiXCR. The sample has about 830,000 distinct CDR3 sequences; 55% to 65% are singletons. The source material was blood. The receptors originated from a man aged 25-45 years in good health. Both conserved end residues are part of each CDR3. D genes are given only for firm matches. A row's size may be missing; if present it is once, few, many or a size class.

v_call	d_call	clone_size	j_call	cdr3_aa	cdr3_nt
TRBV6-2/TRBV6-3	-	-	TRBJ2-1	CATSWGPSSYNEQFF	TGTGCCACTTCGTGGGGCCCTAGCTCCTACAATGAGCAGTTCTTC
TRBV6-2/TRBV6-3	-	once	TRBJ2-7	CASSYWGPSEQYF	TGTGCCAGCAGTTACTGGGGTCCCTCCGAGCAGTACTTC
TRBV20-1	TRBD2	many	TRBJ2-5	CSAQKAGGSLPGETQYF	TGCAGTGCTCAAAAAGCGGGGGGGTCCCTCCCCGGGGAGACCCAGTACTTC
TRBV3-1	-	few	TRBJ2-7	CASSQDGTVSSYEQYF	TGTGCCAGCAGCCAAGATGGGACCGTCAGCTCCTACGAGCAGTACTTC
TRBV4-1	-	-	TRBJ1-5	CASSHRPNQPQHF	TGCGCCAGCAGCCACCGGCCAAATCAGCCCCAGCATTTT
TRBV7-9	TRBD2	few	TRBJ2-3	CASSLAGTSGTQYF	TGTGCCAGCAGCTTAGCCGGGACTAGCGGTACGCAGTATTTT
TRBV9	TRBD2	few	TRBJ2-7	CASSGRGGPYEQYF	TGTGCCAGCAGCGGGCGGGGGGGCCCCTACGAGCAGTACTTC
TRBV7-2	-	once	TRBJ2-2	CASSFGGTWNRELFF	TGTGCCAGCAGCTTCGGGGGTACCTGGAATCGGGAGCTGTTTTTT
TRBV5-1	TRBD1	-	TRBJ2-5	CASSLEGQGDQETQYF	TGCGCCAGCAGCTTGGAGGGACAGGGAGACCAAGAGACCCAGTACTTC
TRBV29-1	-	few	TRBJ2-3	CSVESGLNTDTQYF	TGCAGCGTTGAGAGCGGGCTCAACACAGATACGCAGTATTTT
TRBV24-1	-	-	TRBJ2-4	CATSDWGAKNIQYF	TGTGCCACCAGTGATTGGGGTGCCAAAAACATTCAGTACTTC
TRBV6-2/TRBV6-3	-	-	TRBJ1-1	CASSKKLNTEAFF	TGTGCCAGCAGTAAGAAACTGAACACTGAAGCTTTCTTT
TRBV11-2	-	-	TRBJ2-4	CASSLDPRLGIQYF	TGTGCCAGCAGCTTAGATCCGAGACTAGGCATTCAGTACTTC
TRBV4-3	-	-	TRBJ1-5	CASSQDRRGAGDLPQHF	TGCGCCAGCAGCCAAGATAGGAGAGGGGCAGGGGATCTGCCCCAGCATTTT
TRBV2	TRBD1	-	TRBJ2-7	CASSSRTGVHEQYF	TGTGCCAGCAGTTCTCGGACAGGGGTACACGAGCAGTACTTC
TRBV27	-	few	TRBJ2-1	CASSLLGEYNEQFF	TGTGCCAGCAGTTTACTAGGGGAATACAATGAGCAGTTCTTC
TRBV27	-	-	TRBJ2-6	CATAPTSWANALTF	TGTGCCACCGCGCCTACCTCCTGGGCCAACGCCCTGACTTTC
TRBV10-3	TRBD1	-	TRBJ2-7	CAITASQGDEQYF	TGTGCCATCACGGCGTCACAGGGGGACGAGCAGTACTTC
TRBV12-3/TRBV12-4	-	-	TRBJ2-5	CASSEGYSETQYF	TGTGCCAGCAGTGAAGGGTATTCAGAGACCCAGTACTTC
TRBV4-3	TRBD1	-	TRBJ1-1	CASSQDRGQDTEAFF	TGCGCCAGCAGCCAAGACAGGGGGCAGGACACTGAAGCTTTCTTT
TRBV28	TRBD1	-	TRBJ2-7	CASMRGQAGTYEQYF	TGTGCCAGCATGAGGGGACAGGCGGGGACCTACGAGCAGTACTTC
TRBV12-3/TRBV12-4	-	few	TRBJ1-2	CASSLGRGFGYTF	TGTGCCAGCAGTTTGGGCAGGGGATTTGGCTACACCTTC
TRBV2	-	once	TRBJ2-1	CASKLQRYNEQFF	TGTGCCAGCAAGCTACAGCGTTACAATGAGCAGTTCTTC
TRBV7-9	-	-	TRBJ2-7	CASSLVTAGLYEQYF	TGTGCCAGCAGCTTAGTTACGGCGGGGTTGTACGAGCAGTACTTC
TRBV21-1	-	-	TRBJ2-3	CASSKELTREDTQYF	TGTGCCAGCAGCAAAGAATTAACACGCGAAGATACGCAGTATTTT
TRBV6-2/TRBV6-3	-	-	TRBJ2-7	CASSYSLRTYEQYF	TGTGCCAGCAGTTACAGCCTTCGGACCTACGAGCAGTACTTC
TRBV15	-	once	TRBJ2-3	CATSHGETTDTQYF	TGTGCCACCAGTCATGGGGAGACCACAGATACGCAGTATTTT
TRBV4-2	TRBD2	-	TRBJ2-5	CASSQVLGGLAGKETQYF	TGTGCCAGCAGCCAAGTCTTGGGGGGACTAGCGGGGAAAGAGACCCAGTACTTC
TRBV11-1	-	-	TRBJ2-7	CASSPFGQASYEQYF	TGTGCCAGCAGCCCCTTCGGCCAGGCCTCCTACGAGCAGTACTTC
TRBV6-5	TRBD2	-	TRBJ2-1	CASIGGGAYNEQFF	TGTGCCAGCATAGGCGGGGGGGCGTACAATGAGCAGTTCTTC
TRBV9	-	few	TRBJ2-3	CASSVRGGEDTQYF	TGTGCCAGCAGCGTAAGAGGGGGAGAAGATACGCAGTATTTT
TRBV20-1	TRBD1	few	TRBJ1-2	CSAGGRRTGAPEYGYTF	TGCAGTGCGGGAGGACGACGGACAGGGGCTCCTGAGTATGGCTACACCTTC
TRBV12-3/TRBV12-4	TRBD2	-	TRBJ2-3	CASTFPRDTRGEGDTQYF	TGTGCCAGCACTTTTCCCCGTGACACCCGCGGGGAGGGAGATACGCAGTATTTT
TRBV25-1	-	-	TRBJ2-5	CASSEQGQGETQYF	TGTGCCAGCAGTGAACAGGGGCAGGGAGAGACCCAGTACTTC
TRBV12-5	TRBD2	once	TRBJ2-3	CASGLGLAVTDTQYF	TGTGCTAGTGGTTTGGGACTAGCGGTGACAGATACGCAGTATTTT
TRBV12-3/TRBV12-4	-	few	TRBJ1-2	CASTLGSYGYTF	TGTGCCAGCACCCTGGGGTCCTATGGCTACACCTTC
TRBV12-3/TRBV12-4	TRBD2	-	TRBJ2-5	CASSPPRNSGAGETQYF	TGTGCCAGCAGTCCCCCCCGTAATAGCGGGGCCGGGGAGACCCAGTACTTC
TRBV5-1	TRBD1	-	TRBJ2-7	CASSSGQSVYEQYF	TGCGCCAGCAGCTCGGGACAGTCCGTCTACGAGCAGTACTTC
TRBV24-1	TRBD1	-	TRBJ2-3	CATSDWTGGLTDTQYF	TGTGCCACCAGTGATTGGACAGGGGGACTCACAGATACGCAGTATTTT
TRBV20-1	TRBD2	-	TRBJ2-7	CSAREAPSGLYEQYF	TGCAGTGCTAGAGAGGCGCCTAGCGGACTCTACGAGCAGTACTTC
TRBV9	TRBD1	-	TRBJ2-7	CASSVGTGTYAQYF	TGTGCCAGCAGCGTTGGGACAGGGACCTACGCGCAGTACTTC
TRBV9	-	-	TRBJ2-5	CASSVRGLPGGTQYF	TGTGCCAGCAGCGTCAGGGGACTACCCGGGGGGACCCAGTACTTC
TRBV4-2	-	-	TRBJ2-3	CASSQVGTRGPGDTQYF	TGTGCCAGCAGCCAAGTAGGGACGCGGGGGCCGGGGGATACGCAGTATTTT
TRBV9	TRBD2	-	TRBJ2-3	CASSVEGGSSTDTQYF	TGTGCCAGCAGCGTAGAGGGAGGGTCGAGCACAGATACGCAGTATTTT
TRBV7-3	-	-	TRBJ2-7	CASSLKDRRSSYEQYF	TGTGCCAGCAGCTTAAAAGACAGGCGGAGCTCCTACGAGCAGTACTTC
TRBV7-9	TRBD2	few	TRBJ2-5	CASNLGLAYETQYF	TGTGCCAGCAACTTGGGACTAGCTTACGAGACCCAGTACTTC
TRBV9	-	few	TRBJ2-3	CASSVGGGRTDTQYF	TGTGCCAGCAGCGTAGGGGGCGGCCGCACAGATACGCAGTATTTT
TRBV6-5	-	-	TRBJ2-5	CASSQRLQETQYF	TGTGCCAGCAGCCAGCGGCTCCAAGAGACCCAGTACTTC
TRBV7-8	TRBD1	-	TRBJ2-7	CASSWGTDYEQYF	TGTGCCAGCAGCTGGGGGACAGACTACGAGCAGTACTTC
TRBV13	TRBD2	-	TRBJ2-7	CASSPLGSSGGTYEQYF	TGTGCCAGCAGCCCCCTGGGTTCTAGCGGGGGGACCTACGAGCAGTACTTC